The TCR beta chain described here comes from a study of human T cells and chemical hapten exposure. Overall study context: Subjects had 2% DPC placed on roughly 2 cm by roughly 2 cm of upper inner arm skin for sensitization. Weekly administration of diphenylcyclopropenone to the scalp of patients continued throughout the approximately 24-week study.

TCRdb itself ran the RACE reads through MiXCR, one entry per CDR3 protein. The repertoire consists of 90,000 or so distinct CDR3 sequences, with 10% to 13% occurring once and the leading ten covering less than 2.5%. This clonotype was seen ten or more times. Time point denoted: patch test 1, 2 weeks after DPC sensitization. The treatment was: therapeutic diphenylcyclopropenone sensitization with weekly scalp DPC. Each patch test followed a blood draw. The V segment lost 8 bases and the J segment 4 bases; nucleotides outside the gene matches: 3. CDR3 length equals 14 residues. CDR1 MNHEY and CDR2 SVGAGI come from the germline V gene.

This TCR came from a man aged 40-49 years with alopecia areata. Some clones in this sample may be carry-over from other donors' samples. The chain links TRBV6-5 to TRBJ2-1; 12 bases fit TRBD2. The specimen was whole blood, collected in connection with sensitization to the hapten diphenylcyclopropenone (DPC). The CDR3 nucleotides are TGTGCCAGCTATGGACTAGCGGGATACAATGAGCAGTTCTTC. As protein: CASYGLAGYNEQFF.